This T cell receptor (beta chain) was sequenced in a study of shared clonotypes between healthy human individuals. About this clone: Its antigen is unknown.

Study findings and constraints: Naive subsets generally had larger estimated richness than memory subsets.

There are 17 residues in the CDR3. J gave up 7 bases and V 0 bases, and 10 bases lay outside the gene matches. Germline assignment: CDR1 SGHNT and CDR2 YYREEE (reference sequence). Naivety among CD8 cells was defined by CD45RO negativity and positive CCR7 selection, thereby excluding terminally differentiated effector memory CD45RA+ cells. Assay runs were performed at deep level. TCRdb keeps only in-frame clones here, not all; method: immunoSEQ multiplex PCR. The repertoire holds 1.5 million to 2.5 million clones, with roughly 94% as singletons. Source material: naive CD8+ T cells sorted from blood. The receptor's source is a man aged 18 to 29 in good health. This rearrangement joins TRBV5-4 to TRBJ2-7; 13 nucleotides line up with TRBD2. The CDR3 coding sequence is TGTGCCAGCAGCTTGGCCCCGGGACTAGCGGGGCCGGGAGAGCAGTACTTC. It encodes CASSLAPGLAGPGEQYF.